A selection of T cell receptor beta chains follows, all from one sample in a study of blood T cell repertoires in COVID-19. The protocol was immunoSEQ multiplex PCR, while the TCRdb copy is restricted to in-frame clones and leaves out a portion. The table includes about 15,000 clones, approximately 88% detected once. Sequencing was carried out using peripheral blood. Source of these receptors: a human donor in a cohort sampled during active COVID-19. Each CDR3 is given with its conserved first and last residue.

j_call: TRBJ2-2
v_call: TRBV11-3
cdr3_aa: CASSFFRGLVTGELFF

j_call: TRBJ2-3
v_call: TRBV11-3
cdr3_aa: CASSVGGAEDTQYF

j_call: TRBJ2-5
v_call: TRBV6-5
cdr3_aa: CASSYQGPPGTQYF

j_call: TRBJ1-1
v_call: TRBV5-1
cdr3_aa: CASSLGQANTEAFF

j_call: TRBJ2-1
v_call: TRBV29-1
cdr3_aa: CSVEGVRRGVYNEQFF

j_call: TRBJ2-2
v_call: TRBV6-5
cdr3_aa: CLCRAGRNTGELFF

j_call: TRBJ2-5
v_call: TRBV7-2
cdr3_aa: CASSLGAGTSETQYF

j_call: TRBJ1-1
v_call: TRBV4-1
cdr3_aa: CASSQDGGGQGAWTEAFF

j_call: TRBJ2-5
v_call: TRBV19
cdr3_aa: CVSSISVVETQYF

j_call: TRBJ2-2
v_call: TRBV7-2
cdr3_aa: CASSPRRVINTGELFF

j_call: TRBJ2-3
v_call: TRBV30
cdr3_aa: CAWIAGNTDTQYF

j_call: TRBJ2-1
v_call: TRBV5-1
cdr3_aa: CASSLGGQGEEQFF

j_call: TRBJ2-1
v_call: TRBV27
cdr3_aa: CASSRKADGLGSYNEQFF

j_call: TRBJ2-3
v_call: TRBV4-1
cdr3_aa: CASSQGLGASGSRTDTQYF

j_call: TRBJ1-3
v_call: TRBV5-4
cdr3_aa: CASSPGQGASGNTIYF

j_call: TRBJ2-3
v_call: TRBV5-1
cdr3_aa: CASSTGQHSSTDTQYF

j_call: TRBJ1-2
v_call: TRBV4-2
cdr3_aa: CASSQARDGTGAGYTF

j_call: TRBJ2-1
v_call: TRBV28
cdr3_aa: CASQPTGPTYDEQFF

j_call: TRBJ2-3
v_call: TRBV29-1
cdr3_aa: CSVDWLAGDEDTQYF

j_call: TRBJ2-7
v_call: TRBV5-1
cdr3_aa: CASSSGQFYEQYF

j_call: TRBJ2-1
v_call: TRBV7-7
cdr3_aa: CASSPGHLSSYNEQFF

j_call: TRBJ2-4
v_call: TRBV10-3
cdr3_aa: CAISESGLNRGLFAKNIQYF

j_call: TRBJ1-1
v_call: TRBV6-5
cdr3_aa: CASSYFGPNTEAFF

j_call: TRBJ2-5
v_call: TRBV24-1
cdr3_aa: CATSGGPLQETQYF

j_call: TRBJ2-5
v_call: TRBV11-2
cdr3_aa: CASSTRDRGQETQYF